Listed below are T cell receptor beta chains from one sample, sequenced in a study of response to subunit inactivated influenza vaccine. TCRdb reprocessed the RT-PCR reads with MiXCR, giving one entry per CDR3 protein. The table includes approximately 300,000 distinct CDR3 sequences, about 20% detected once. Here the sequenced sample was PBMCs from blood, taken approximately 20 months after vaccination. These receptors were collected from a man between 50 and 69 years old who received an inactivated influenza vaccine. Both conserved end residues are part of each CDR3. The D gene is left open where the match is weak. Expanded clones get a size class; other rows say once, few or many, or leave the size out.

V gene	clone size	J gene	D gene	CDR3 protein	CDR3 DNA
TRBV5-8	.	TRBJ2-5	.	CASSLGLPGEMTQYF	TGTGCCAGCAGCTTAGGCTTGCCAGGCGAAATGACCCAGTACTTC
TRBV29-1	.	TRBJ2-1	.	CSVEGLDQQPKQFF	TGCAGCGTTGAAGGCCTCGACCAGCAGCCGAAGCAGTTCTTC
TRBV5-1	once	TRBJ1-4	.	CASSLGLTGGEKLFF	TGCGCCAGCAGCTTGGGACTCACCGGAGGTGAAAAACTGTTTTTT
TRBV19	few	TRBJ1-1	.	CASSIPFRDREAFF	TGTGCCAGTAGTATTCCCTTTCGGGACCGTGAAGCTTTCTTT
TRBV20-1	few	TRBJ1-4	.	CSAFEDEGEKLFF	TGCAGTGCCTTCGAGGACGAAGGAGAAAAACTGTTTTTT
TRBV20-1	once	TRBJ2-5	TRBD2	CSARGAGTSGYQETQYF	TGCAGTGCTAGAGGGGCAGGGACTAGCGGGTACCAAGAGACCCAGTACTTC
TRBV12-3/TRBV12-4	.	TRBJ1-6	.	CASSPAGQRSPLHF	TGTGCCAGCAGCCCCGCCGGCCAGCGATCACCCCTCCACTTT
TRBV18	few	TRBJ1-2	.	CASSPSRQDYGYTF	TGTGCCAGCTCACCCTCACGGCAGGACTATGGCTACACCTTC
TRBV28	.	TRBJ2-1	TRBD2	CASSLGTSTYNNEQFF	TGTGCCAGCAGTTTAGGGACTAGCACCTATAACAATGAGCAGTTCTTC
TRBV12-3/TRBV12-4	.	TRBJ1-6	.	CASDRGRGRYNSLLHF	TGTGCCAGCGATCGAGGCCGTGGAAGGTATAATTCACTCCTCCACTTT
TRBV5-8	few	TRBJ1-2	.	CASSLGQLIANYGYTF	TGTGCCAGCAGCTTGGGACAGCTCATTGCTAACTATGGCTACACCTTC
TRBV6-2/TRBV6-3	few	TRBJ2-1	TRBD2	CASKRGGENNEQFF	TGTGCCAGCAAACGCGGGGGGGAAAACAATGAGCAGTTCTTC
TRBV28	few	TRBJ2-5	TRBD2	CASGSPGLAIQETQYF	TGTGCCAGCGGATCTCCGGGACTAGCGATTCAAGAGACCCAGTACTTC
TRBV20-1	.	TRBJ1-2	.	CSASEGGFDYGYTF	TGCAGTGCTAGTGAGGGTGGGTTTGACTATGGCTACACCTTC
TRBV11-1	few	TRBJ2-2	.	CASSLRFSGQENTGELFF	TGTGCCAGCAGCTTAAGGTTTTCAGGGCAGGAGAACACCGGGGAGCTGTTTTTT
TRBV10-3	few	TRBJ2-1	TRBD1	CAISEAQGAYNEQFF	TGTGCCATCAGTGAGGCACAGGGGGCCTACAATGAGCAGTTCTTC
TRBV11-2	few	TRBJ2-1	TRBD1	CASSFDYRDRSNNEQFF	TGTGCCAGCAGCTTCGACTACCGGGACAGGAGTAACAATGAGCAGTTCTTC